This passage covers 20 T cell receptor beta chains from one sample sequenced in a study of cytomegalovirus exposure and HLA in healthy donors. PCR employed 60 Vbeta and 13 Jbeta primers. The method was immunoSEQ multiplex PCR; TCRdb's version includes in-frame clones alone and lacks a portion of them. The data contain more than 110,000 clones, 70% to 80% of them singletons. The sample taken for sequencing was PBMCs. The receptors were sampled from a woman aged 50 to 60 in good health and CMV-seronegative.

The V and J genes are TRBV10-3 and TRBJ2-5; 11 bases align to TRBD2. Trimming removed 9 bases from V and 5 bases from J; junction bases left unmatched: 5. Germline CDR1 and CDR2: ENHRY and SYGVKD. The CDR3 length is 13 residues. Here the CDR3 reads CAMSSGGAETQYF. The CDR3, as DNA: TGTGCCATGAGTAGCGGGGGGGCGGAGACCCAGTACTTC.

The chain links TRBV5-4 to TRBJ2-3, with D unresolved. The CDR3 has 13 residues. Germline values: CDR1 SGHNT, CDR2 YYREEE (reference sequence). Deletions cut 0 bases from V and 4 bases from J, with 6 bases between. In nucleotides, the CDR3 is TGTGCCAGCAGCTTGGAGGCGGCAGATACGCAGTATTTT. The encoded protein is CASSLEAADTQYF. Variable domain in full (rest from reference TRBV5-4 and TRBJ2-3): ETGVTQSPTHLIKTRGQQVTLRCSSQSGHNTVSWYQQALGQGPQFIFQYYREEENGRGNFPPRFSGLQFPNYSSELNVNALELDDSALYLCASSLEAADTQYFGPGTRLTVL.

Many counts were recorded for this clone. The V and J genes are TRBV7-3 and TRBJ2-2; 7 nucleotides match TRBD1. The CDR3 covers 13 residues. From germline, CDR1 is SGHTA and CDR2 FQGTGA. V lost 5 bases and J lost 6; bases outside the gene matches: 3. This chain's CDR3 is CASSPQGAGELFF. CDR3 bases: TGTGCCAGCAGCCCTCAGGGGGCCGGGGAGCTGTTTTTT.

The chain is built from TRBV5-1 and TRBJ2-3; 10 bases map to TRBD2. Germline values: CDR1 SGHRS, CDR2 YFSETQ. V lost 3 bases, J lost 6 bases, and 7 bases stayed unmatched. There are 15 residues in the CDR3. CDR3 nucleotide sequence: TGCGCCAGCAGCTCGATAGCGGGGGGCGCGGATACGCAGTATTTT. As protein: CASSSIAGGADTQYF.

The rearrangement uses TRBV5-1 and TRBJ1-6, with 7 bases matching TRBD1. J lost 6 bases, V lost 1 base, and 7 bases had no gene match. This CDR3 comprises 16 residues. From germline, CDR1 is SGHRS and CDR2 YFSETQ. The CDR3 here is CASSLTWTGPNSPLHF. In DNA form, the CDR3 reads TGCGCCAGCAGCTTGACCTGGACAGGCCCTAATTCACCCCTCCACTTT.

The chain links TRBV29-1 to TRBJ1-3, with 7 bases that match TRBD1. The ends lost 6 bases at V and 0 bases at J; junction bases unmatched: 11. The length of the CDR3 is 16 residues. Germline V gene sequence: CDR1 SQVTM, CDR2 ANQGSEA. DNA of the CDR3: TGCAGCGTGGGGGGACAGTCTTATAGCTCTGGAAACACCATATATTTT. Its translation is CSVGGQSYSSGNTIYF.

The CDR3 DNA follows: TGTGCCAGCAGCTCAGCGGGGGGGCCGGGGGAGCAGTTCTTC. Amino acids: CASSSAGGPGEQFF. This chain joins TRBV5-4 and TRBJ2-1; 10 nucleotides match TRBD2. Germline values: CDR1 SGHNT, CDR2 YYREEE (reference sequence). The V gene end was trimmed by 3 bases and the J gene end by 10 bases; junction bases not matched to a gene: 7. The CDR3 is 14 amino acids.

The chain combines TRBV7-2 with TRBJ2-5, with 7 bases identical to TRBD2. The CDR3 has 15 amino acids. Germline CDR1 and CDR2: SGHTA and FQGNSA. After removal of 5 bases from V and 1 base from J, the junction contained 7 bases not matched to a gene. The CDR3 nucleotides read TGTGCCAGCAGCGCCTTGGGGGGGAGCCAAGAGACCCAGTACTTC. Protein sequence: CASSALGGSQETQYF.

The rearrangement uses TRBV19 and TRBJ1-6; 8 positions agree with TRBD1. Germline V gene sequence: CDR1 LNHDA, CDR2 SQIVND (reference sequence). The CDR3 is 14 residues long. The trim removed 4 bases at V and 5 bases at J, leaving 1 base unmatched. The CDR3 loop is CASSRQGNNSPLHF. CDR3 coding DNA: TGTGCCAGTAGTAGACAGGGGAATAATTCACCCCTCCACTTT.

This clone was seen only once. This chain uses TRBV4-1 with TRBJ1-2; tentative D call: TRBD1 (6 bases). The V end lost 0 bases, the J end lost 8 bases, and 10 bases lay between the germline ends. Germline CDR1 and CDR2: MGHRA and YSYEKL. The CDR3 runs to 13 residues. The CDR3 sequence: CASSQEGGGGYTF. As DNA, the CDR3 is TGCGCCAGCAGCCAAGAAGGGGGTGGGGGCTACACCTTC.

This chain connects TRBV5-4 to TRBJ1-1; no firm D call. V was clipped by 3 bases and J by 12 bases, with 15 bases between them. CDR3 size: 12 residues. CDR1 is SGHNT and CDR2 is YYREEE in the germline V gene (reference sequence). CDR3 sequence: CASSWPGERSFF. In DNA, the CDR3 is TGTGCCAGCAGCTGGCCCGGGGAGCGGTCTTTCTTT.

The chain combines TRBV5-1 with TRBJ2-3; 8 bases map to TRBD2. Germline V gene sequence: CDR1 SGHRS, CDR2 YFSETQ. The trim removed 4 bases at V and 4 bases at J, leaving 8 bases unmatched. The length of the CDR3 is 15 residues. CDR3 protein: CASSVRGGKSDTQYF. CDR3 in DNA: TGCGCCAGCAGCGTCCGGGGGGGCAAGTCAGATACGCAGTATTTT.

In its sample, this clone was seen a few times. This chain connects TRBV4-3 to TRBJ1-4; 9 bases fit TRBD1. This CDR3 spans 16 amino acids. Germline CDR1 LGHNA, CDR2 YSLEER. Trimming removed 5 bases from V and 7 bases from J; junction bases left unmatched: 11. The CDR3 reads CASSFTTGTGIEKLFF. The CDR3, as DNA: TGCGCCAGCAGCTTCACAACCGGGACAGGGATTGAAAAACTGTTTTTT.

The chain employs TRBV13 and TRBJ2-2, with D possibly TRBD2 on 5 matching bases. CDR3 length: 15 residues. Per germline, CDR1 PRHDT and CDR2 FYEKMQ (reference sequence). Trimming removed 7 bases from V and 0 bases from J, with 12 bases in between. The CDR3 coding sequence is TGTGCCAGCACTCCTGCGGGCGCGAACACCGGGGAGCTGTTTTTT. It translates to CASTPAGANTGELFF.

This chain links TRBV5-4 with TRBJ2-5; 7 nucleotides align to TRBD2. Trimming removed 2 bases from V and 5 bases from J; junction bases left unmatched: 6. CDR1 and CDR2 (germline): SGHNT, YYREEE (reference sequence). The CDR3 loop spans 14 amino acids. This chain's CDR3 is CASSFLGEGETQYF. As DNA, the CDR3 is TGTGCCAGCAGCTTCCTGGGGGAGGGGGAGACCCAGTACTTC. The whole variable domain, filled in from reference TRBV5-4 and TRBJ2-5, reads ETGVTQSPTHLIKTRGQQVTLRCSSQSGHNTVSWYQQALGQGPQFIFQYYREEENGRGNFPPRFSGLQFPNYSSELNVNALELDDSALYLCASSFLGEGETQYFGPGTRLLVL.

This chain links TRBV15 with TRBJ1-1; no reliable D call. Germline V lookup: CDR1 LNHNV, CDR2 YYDKDF (reference sequence). This CDR3 spans 13 amino acids. V was cut by 4 bases and J by 0 bases, with 6 bases left in between. Written as DNA, the CDR3 is TGTGCCACCAGCAACAGTCTGAACACTGAAGCTTTCTTT. This sequence encodes CATSNSLNTEAFF.

The rearrangement joins TRBV30 to TRBJ2-5, with no clear D. CDR1 and CDR2 from the germline V gene are GTSNPN and SVGIG (reference sequence). The CDR3 is 11 amino acids. Trimming shortened V by 0 bases and J by 5 bases, and 4 bases separated the two germline ends. The DNA for the CDR3 is TGTGCCTGGAGTGTACGGGAGACCCAGTACTTC. It is translated as CAWSVRETQYF.

The V gene is TRBV10-3, the J gene TRBJ1-1; 9 bases are a match to TRBD1. Germline loops: CDR1 ENHRY, CDR2 SYGVKD. The J segment lost 0 bases and the V segment lost 6 bases, leaving 5 bases of the junction unmatched. The CDR3 has 15 residues. The CDR3 is CAISDRGVMNTEAFF. The CDR3 nucleotides read TGTGCCATCAGCGACAGGGGGGTAATGAACACTGAAGCTTTCTTT.

This clone was detected only once. The rearrangement uses TRBV28 and TRBJ1-5; 9 bases match TRBD1. The ends lost 6 bases at V and 5 bases at J; junction bases unmatched: 8. CDR1 MDHEN and CDR2 SYDVKM come from the germline V gene. This CDR3 is built from 15 residues. The CDR3 nucleotides are TGTGCCAGCAGGGGACAGGGAGGGCCTGATCAGCCCCAGCATTTT. It specifies CASRGQGGPDQPQHF.

V and J are TRBV18 and TRBJ1-6, with 7 nucleotides matching TRBD1. The CDR3 has 15 amino acids. V lost 0 bases, J lost 10 bases, and 6 bases stayed unmatched. Germline CDR1 reads KGHSH; CDR2 reads LQKENI. Here the CDR3 DNA reads TGTGCCAGCTCACCACCCCAGGGGGAAACCTCACCCCTCCACTTT. It specifies CASSPPQGETSPLHF.